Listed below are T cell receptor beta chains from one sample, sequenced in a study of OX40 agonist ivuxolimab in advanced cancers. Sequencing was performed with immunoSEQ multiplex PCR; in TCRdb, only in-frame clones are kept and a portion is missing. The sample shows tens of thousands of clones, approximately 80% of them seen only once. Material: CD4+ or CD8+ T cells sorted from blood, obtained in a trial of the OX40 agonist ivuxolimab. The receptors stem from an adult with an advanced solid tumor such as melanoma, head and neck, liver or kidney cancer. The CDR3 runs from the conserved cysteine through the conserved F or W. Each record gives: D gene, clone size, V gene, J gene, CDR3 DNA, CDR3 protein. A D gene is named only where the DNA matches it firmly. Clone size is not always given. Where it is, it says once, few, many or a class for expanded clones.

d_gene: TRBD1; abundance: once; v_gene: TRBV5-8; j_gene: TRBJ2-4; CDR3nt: TGTGCCAGCAGCTTGGACAGGACAGGGAAATTTTACTTC; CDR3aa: CASSLDRTGKFYF
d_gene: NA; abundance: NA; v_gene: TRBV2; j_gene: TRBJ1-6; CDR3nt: TGTGCCAGCAGCCCGCCCTACTCCGTCAGTAATAATTCACCCCTCCACTTT; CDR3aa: CASSPPYSVSNNSPLHF
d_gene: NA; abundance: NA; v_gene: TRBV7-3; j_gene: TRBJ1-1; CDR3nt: TGTGCCAGCAGCTTAATGGGGTTCACTGAAGCTTTCTTT; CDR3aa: CASSLMGFTEAFF
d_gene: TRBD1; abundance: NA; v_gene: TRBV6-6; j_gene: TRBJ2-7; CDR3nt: TGTGCCAGCAGCTCATTAGGGACAGGGAGGCACGAGCAGTACTTC; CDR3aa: CASSSLGTGRHEQYF
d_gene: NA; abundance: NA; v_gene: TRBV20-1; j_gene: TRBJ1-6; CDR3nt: TGCAGTGCTTCATGGAATTCACCCCTCCACTTT; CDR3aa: CSASWNSPLHF
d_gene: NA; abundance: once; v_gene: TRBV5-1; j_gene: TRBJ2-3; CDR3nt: TGCGCCAGCAGCTTGTCAGCGGTGAGCACAGATACGCAGTATTTT; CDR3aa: CASSLSAVSTDTQYF
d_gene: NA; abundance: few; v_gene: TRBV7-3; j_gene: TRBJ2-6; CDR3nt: TGTGCCAGCAGCTTCCGACCCGGGACTGGGGCCAACGTCCTGACTTTC; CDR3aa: CASSFRPGTGANVLTF
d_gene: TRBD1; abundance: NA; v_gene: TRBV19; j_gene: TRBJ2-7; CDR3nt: TGTGCCAGTAGTATAGTTAGGGGACAGTCCTACGAGCAGTACTTC; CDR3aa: CASSIVRGQSYEQYF
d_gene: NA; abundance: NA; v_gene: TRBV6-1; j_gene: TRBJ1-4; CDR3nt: TGTGCCAGCAGTGTACTCCCACAGGGAATATTTGAAAAACTGTTTTTT; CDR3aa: CASSVLPQGIFEKLFF
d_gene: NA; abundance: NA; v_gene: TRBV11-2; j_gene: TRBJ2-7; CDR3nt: TGTGCCAGCAGCCTCGCGGGACGGGGGTACGAGCAGTACTTC; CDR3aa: CASSLAGRGYEQYF
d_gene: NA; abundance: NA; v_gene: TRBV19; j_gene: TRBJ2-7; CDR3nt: TGTGCCAGTAGTATAGCCCCAAACGCTGCCTACGAGCAGTACTTC; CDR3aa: CASSIAPNAAYEQYF
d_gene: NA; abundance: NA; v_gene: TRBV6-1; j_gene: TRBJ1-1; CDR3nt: TGTGCCAGCAGTGAATTCACTGAAGCTTTCTTT; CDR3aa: CASSEFTEAFF
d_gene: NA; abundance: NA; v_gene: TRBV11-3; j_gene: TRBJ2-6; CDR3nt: TGTGCCAGCAGCCCCGGCGGGGGCACTGGGGCCAACGTCCTGACTTTC; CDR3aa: CASSPGGGTGANVLTF
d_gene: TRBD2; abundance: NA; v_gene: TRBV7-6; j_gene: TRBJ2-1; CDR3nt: TGTGCCAGCAGCTTAGAGACTAGCGCATACAATGAGCAGTTCTTC; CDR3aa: CASSLETSAYNEQFF
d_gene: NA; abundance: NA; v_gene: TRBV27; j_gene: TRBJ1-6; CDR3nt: TGTGCCAGCAGTTTAGGGGGTTCACCCCTCCACTTT; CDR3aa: CASSLGGSPLHF